The rows below give T cell receptor beta chains drawn from one sample of a study of T cells in Graves' hyperthyroidism and ophthalmopathy. Via MiXCR, TCRdb re-called the multiplex PCR reads, giving one row per CDR3 protein. The sample consists of hundreds of thousands of distinct CDR3 sequences, roughly 13% of them appearing once. Sequencing was carried out using blood. The receptors derive from a woman in her 30s with Graves' hyperthyroidism that later progressed to Graves' ophthalmopathy. Each CDR3 is given with its conserved first and last residue. Fields, in order: CDR3 protein, CDR3 DNA, V gene, clone size, D gene, J gene. A D gene is named only where the DNA matches it firmly. The listing skips clone size in some rows; elsewhere it reads once, few, many or a size class.

CDR3 protein: CASSSSQGTYNEQFF
CDR3 DNA: TGCGCCAGCAGCAGCTCTCAGGGGACCTACAATGAGCAGTTCTTC
V gene: TRBV5-1
clone size: many
D gene: -
J gene: TRBJ2-1

CDR3 protein: CASRDLNTEAFF
CDR3 DNA: TGTGCCAGTAGAGATCTGAACACTGAAGCTTTCTTT
V gene: TRBV19
clone size: many
D gene: -
J gene: TRBJ1-1

CDR3 protein: CAWGTGHTGELFF
CDR3 DNA: TGTGCCTGGGGGACAGGGCACACCGGGGAGCTGTTTTTT
V gene: TRBV30
clone size: -
D gene: TRBD1
J gene: TRBJ2-2

CDR3 protein: CASSRDGTQTYEQYF
CDR3 DNA: TGTGCCAGTAGTCGTGACGGGACACAAACCTACGAGCAGTACTTC
V gene: TRBV19
clone size: -
D gene: -
J gene: TRBJ2-7

CDR3 protein: CASSFRAVNQPQHF
CDR3 DNA: TGTGCCAGCAGCTTTCGGGCAGTCAATCAGCCCCAGCATTTT
V gene: TRBV7-2
clone size: many
D gene: -
J gene: TRBJ1-5

CDR3 protein: CASSSGQGSSYEQYF
CDR3 DNA: TGTGCCAGCAGTTCCGGACAGGGGAGCTCCTACGAGCAGTACTTC
V gene: TRBV28
clone size: many
D gene: TRBD1
J gene: TRBJ2-7

CDR3 protein: CASSARQGTDEKLFF
CDR3 DNA: TGTGCCAGCAGTGCGAGACAGGGAACAGATGAAAAACTGTTTTTT
V gene: TRBV6-1
clone size: once
D gene: TRBD1
J gene: TRBJ1-4

CDR3 protein: CASSTEGQTQETQYF
CDR3 DNA: TGTGCCAGCAGCACTGAGGGGCAGACTCAAGAGACCCAGTACTTC
V gene: TRBV4-2
clone size: -
D gene: -
J gene: TRBJ2-5

CDR3 protein: CATSDLREGEGQETQYF
CDR3 DNA: TGTGCCACCAGTGATCTCAGGGAGGGTGAGGGTCAAGAGACCCAGTACTTC
V gene: TRBV24-1
clone size: many
D gene: TRBD2
J gene: TRBJ2-5

CDR3 protein: CASSQDLVYNSPLHF
CDR3 DNA: TGTGCCAGCAGCCAAGATTTGGTGTATAATTCACCCCTCCACTTT
V gene: TRBV3-1
clone size: -
D gene: -
J gene: TRBJ1-6

CDR3 protein: CASSPRDSSYNEQFF
CDR3 DNA: TGTGCCAGCTCACCCCGGGACAGCTCCTACAATGAGCAGTTCTTC
V gene: TRBV18
clone size: -
D gene: TRBD1
J gene: TRBJ2-1

CDR3 protein: CASRGSGRGSYNEQFF
CDR3 DNA: TGTGCCAGCAGGGGTAGCGGGAGAGGGTCCTACAATGAGCAGTTCTTC
V gene: TRBV6-2/TRBV6-3
clone size: many
D gene: TRBD2
J gene: TRBJ2-1

CDR3 protein: CASSLSSGRNYEQYF
CDR3 DNA: TGTGCCAGCAGTTTATCAAGCGGGAGGAACTACGAGCAGTACTTC
V gene: TRBV27
clone size: few
D gene: TRBD2
J gene: TRBJ2-7

CDR3 protein: CASSLESGRALSNEQFF
CDR3 DNA: TGTGCCAGCAGTTTAGAGAGCGGGAGGGCCTTGAGCAATGAGCAGTTCTTC
V gene: TRBV27
clone size: few
D gene: TRBD2
J gene: TRBJ2-1

CDR3 protein: CASSAQVPAFF
CDR3 DNA: TGTGCCAGCAGTGCACAGGTTCCGGCTTTCTTT
V gene: TRBV28
clone size: -
D gene: -
J gene: TRBJ1-1

CDR3 protein: CASSEGGQGNIQYF
CDR3 DNA: TGCGCCAGCAGTGAGGGGGGACAGGGGAACATTCAGTACTTC
V gene: TRBV10-1
clone size: few
D gene: TRBD1
J gene: TRBJ2-4

CDR3 protein: CASSPILQGSGANVLTF
CDR3 DNA: TGTGCCAGCTCACCTATTCTACAGGGATCCGGGGCCAACGTCCTGACTTTC
V gene: TRBV18
clone size: -
D gene: -
J gene: TRBJ2-6

CDR3 protein: CASSPSRGPSTDTQYF
CDR3 DNA: TGTGCCAGCAGCCCTTCGCGGGGCCCTAGCACAGATACGCAGTATTTT
V gene: TRBV7-9
clone size: many
D gene: -
J gene: TRBJ2-3

CDR3 protein: CASKVSPKAFF
CDR3 DNA: TGTGCCAGCAAGGTATCCCCAAAAGCTTTCTTT
V gene: TRBV3-2
clone size: many
D gene: -
J gene: TRBJ1-1

CDR3 protein: CASSLRLAGSAPYNEQFF
CDR3 DNA: TGTGCCAGTAGCCTTCGACTAGCGGGATCCGCGCCCTACAATGAGCAGTTCTTC
V gene: TRBV19
clone size: many
D gene: TRBD2
J gene: TRBJ2-1

CDR3 protein: CASSLGEGSYNEQFF
CDR3 DNA: TGTGCCAGCAGCTTAGGGGAGGGCTCCTACAATGAGCAGTTCTTC
V gene: TRBV11-2
clone size: many
D gene: TRBD2
J gene: TRBJ2-1

CDR3 protein: CATRPYTQNTEAFF
CDR3 DNA: TGTGCCACCCGACCCTACACACAGAACACTGAAGCTTTCTTT
V gene: TRBV19
clone size: few
D gene: -
J gene: TRBJ1-1

CDR3 protein: CASSYGGVPPNQPQHF
CDR3 DNA: TGTGCCAGCAGTTACGGAGGGGTCCCCCCCAATCAGCCCCAGCATTTT
V gene: TRBV6-2/TRBV6-3
clone size: many
D gene: -
J gene: TRBJ1-5

CDR3 protein: CASSQNVGLAGGEQFF
CDR3 DNA: TGTGCCAGCAGCCAGAACGTGGGACTAGCGGGAGGGGAGCAGTTCTTC
V gene: TRBV7-2
clone size: many
D gene: TRBD2
J gene: TRBJ2-1